This TCR beta chain came from a study of healthy donors' naive CD4 and CD8 T cells. The study, taken as a whole, reports: Most V and J genes were reportedly biased between naive CD4+ and CD8+ cells. Roughly 13% of CD4/CD8 propensity variance appeared explained by V, J and CDR3 charge.

The CDR3 length is 16 residues. The ends lost 5 bases at V and 1 base at J; junction bases unmatched: 10. CDR1 and CDR2 (germline): MNHEY, SVGAGI. Concerning this clonotype itself: Antigen unknown.

TCR libraries were built from 500 to 600 ng of total RNA by linear amplification. TCRdb reanalysed the reads using MiXCR and keeps one entry per CDR3 protein. The top ten hold less than 2.5% of the sample, which has about 180,000 distinct CDR3 sequences, about 76% seen once. The sequence was collected from a pool of human donors in good health; the sample pools cells from several healthy donors. Sequencing used naive CD4+ and CD8+ T cells sorted from blood, pooled from several donors. The gene calls are TRBV6-5 and TRBJ2-7; 8 nucleotides agree with TRBD2. CDR3 DNA: TGTGCCAGCAGTCGGGTCGCGGGGGGCCCATCCTACGAGCAGTACTTC. It encodes CASSRVAGGPSYEQYF.